Reported below is one T cell receptor (beta chain). The antigen is not known. The sample is drawn from a study of T cell responses to AZD1222 COVID-19 vaccine. Study-level findings and limits: Spike-specific TCRs gained breadth and depth after people received two AZD1222 doses. Repertoire sampling happened only post peak T cell response. Across the whole spike, CD4 TCRs peaked at regions 160-218 and 743-854. Variant regions that are unmutated are reportedly the target of nearly half of spike-specific TCRs.

The length of the CDR3 is 14 residues. Germline assignment: CDR1 KGHDR and CDR2 SFDVKD. The V and J ends lost 5 bases and 6 bases, in that order; junction bases with no gene match: 8. Libraries were prepared by immunoSEQ multiplex PCR; TCRdb keeps only in-frame clonotypes and omits some of them. The sample carries 150,000 to 200,000 clones, less than 95% recorded once. The chain couples TRBV24-1 to TRBJ1-1, with 7 bases matching TRBD1. The clonotype comes from an adult in good health. Here the sequenced sample was peripheral blood, taken on day 0 of AZD1222 vaccination. CDR3 sequence (DNA): TGTGCCACCAGTGGCCCGACAGGGAGTTCTGAAGCTTTCTTT. Translating it yields CATSGPTGSSEAFF.